This is a list of T cell receptor beta chains from one sample in a study of blood T cell repertoires in COVID-19. Produced via immunoSEQ multiplex PCR; TCRdb's table is partial and in-frame only. This table holds some 69,000 clones, about 91% found once. Input material: peripheral blood. All receptors derive from a woman aged 45-65 years with active COVID-19. Each CDR3 is given with its conserved first and last residue. The D gene is left open where the match is weak. Clone size appears in some rows only: once, few, many, or a class for an expanded clone.

size: once; J: TRBJ2-7; V: TRBV19; D: TRBD2; DNA: TGTGCCAGTAGCCAACTAGCGTCAACCTACGAGCAGTACTTC; CDR3: CASSQLASTYEQYF
size: NA; J: TRBJ1-2; V: TRBV27; D: NA; DNA: TGTGCCAGCAGTTTAGGCGCAGGGGACTATGGCTACACCTTC; CDR3: CASSLGAGDYGYTF
size: NA; J: TRBJ2-1; V: TRBV18; D: TRBD2; DNA: TGTGCCAGCTCACCAGGCCTAGCGGGAAGTGAGCAGTTCTTC; CDR3: CASSPGLAGSEQFF
size: NA; J: TRBJ2-7; V: TRBV2; D: TRBD1; DNA: TGTGCCCAGGGGGCGCTGAATAGCTACGAGCAGTACTTC; CDR3: CAQGALNSYEQYF
size: NA; J: TRBJ1-5; V: TRBV28; D: NA; DNA: TGTGCCAGCAGTTTCCCGCCGGGGAGGGTGGATCAGCCCCAGCATTTT; CDR3: CASSFPPGRVDQPQHF
size: NA; J: TRBJ2-7; V: TRBV6-1; D: NA; DNA: TGTGCCAGCAGTGACAGGGCCGACTCCTACGAGCAGTACTTC; CDR3: CASSDRADSYEQYF
size: NA; J: TRBJ1-1; V: TRBV5-1; D: NA; DNA: TGCGCCAGCAGCCTCCAGGGTGCGGCGGCTTTCTTT; CDR3: CASSLQGAAAFF
size: many; J: TRBJ2-7; V: TRBV9; D: TRBD1; DNA: TGTGCCAGCAGCGTAGGGACAGGGGTCGTTTTCGAGCAGTACTTC; CDR3: CASSVGTGVVFEQYF
size: once; J: TRBJ2-3; V: TRBV11-3; D: TRBD1; DNA: TGTGCCAGCAGCAGGGGACAGGGAGGGACAGATACGCAGTATTTT; CDR3: CASSRGQGGTDTQYF
size: NA; J: TRBJ2-5; V: TRBV2; D: NA; DNA: TGTGCCAGCAGCACGCGTGAGACCCAGTACTTC; CDR3: CASSTRETQYF
size: NA; J: TRBJ1-1; V: TRBV10-3; D: TRBD1; DNA: TGTGCCATCACCAGGACAGGGTTGAACACTGAAGCTTTCTTT; CDR3: CAITRTGLNTEAFF
size: NA; J: TRBJ2-5; V: TRBV2; D: NA; DNA: TGTGCCAGCAGTCGCGGTTTCCCGGCAGAAGAGACCCAGTACTTC; CDR3: CASSRGFPAEETQYF
size: NA; J: TRBJ1-2; V: TRBV7-3; D: NA; DNA: TGTGCCAGCAGTCCAAAGACAGTAAGTTCTAACTATGGCTACACCTTC; CDR3: CASSPKTVSSNYGYTF
size: NA; J: TRBJ1-5; V: TRBV18; D: NA; DNA: TGTGCCAGCTCACCACCGGGGGGAGATCAGCCCCAGCATTTT; CDR3: CASSPPGGDQPQHF
size: NA; J: TRBJ1-1; V: TRBV7-9; D: NA; DNA: TGTGCCAGCAGCTTACAGGGGCTCGGAGCTTTCTTT; CDR3: CASSLQGLGAFF
size: NA; J: TRBJ2-1; V: TRBV28; D: TRBD2; DNA: TGTGCCAGCAGCACCCTCTTAAGAGTAGCGGGAGGAGGGTACAATGAGCAGTTCTTC; CDR3: CASSTLLRVAGGGYNEQFF
size: NA; J: TRBJ1-2; V: TRBV2; D: NA; DNA: TGTGCCAGCACCCGGGTCTCAGCCGGCTACACCTTC; CDR3: CASTRVSAGYTF
size: once; J: TRBJ1-1; V: TRBV18; D: TRBD1; DNA: TGTGCCAGCTCACTTGAACAGGGGGACACTGAAGCTTTCTTT; CDR3: CASSLEQGDTEAFF
size: NA; J: TRBJ2-1; V: TRBV6-2/TRBV6-3; D: TRBD2; DNA: TGTGCCAGCAGTTCCCTAGCGGGAGCCAATGAGCAGTTCTTC; CDR3: CASSSLAGANEQFF